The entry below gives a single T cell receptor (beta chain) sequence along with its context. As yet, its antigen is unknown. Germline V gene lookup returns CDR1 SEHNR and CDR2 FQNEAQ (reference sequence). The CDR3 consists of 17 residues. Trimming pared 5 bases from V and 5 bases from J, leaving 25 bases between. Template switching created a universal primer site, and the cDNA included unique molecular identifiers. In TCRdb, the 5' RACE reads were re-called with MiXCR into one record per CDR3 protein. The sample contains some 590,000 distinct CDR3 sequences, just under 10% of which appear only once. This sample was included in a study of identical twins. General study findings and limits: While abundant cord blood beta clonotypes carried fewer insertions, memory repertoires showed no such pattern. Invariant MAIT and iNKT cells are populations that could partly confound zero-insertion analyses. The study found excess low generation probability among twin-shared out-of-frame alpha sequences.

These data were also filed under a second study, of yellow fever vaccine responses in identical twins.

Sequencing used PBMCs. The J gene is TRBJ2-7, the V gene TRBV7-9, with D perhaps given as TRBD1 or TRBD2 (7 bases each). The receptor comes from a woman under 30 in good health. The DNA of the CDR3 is TGTGCCAGCAGCCCGCTGCTCGGCTCAGGGGGGGGCGACGAGCAGTACTTC. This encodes CASSPLLGSGGGDEQYF.